This T cell receptor (beta chain) was sequenced in a study of blood T cells in healthy people across ages. Study-level information: When template switching was applied, about one barcoded beta molecule was captured per two T cells.

Donors were systemically healthy Caucasian individuals from Russia aged roughly 6 to 100 years. Then a second PCR, running roughly 7 to 11 cycles, was carried out with a sample-barcoded 5' primer and a J-beta primer mix. TCRdb reprocessed the 5' RACE reads via MiXCR and lists one record per CDR3 protein. The table has 920,000 or so distinct CDR3 sequences, under 55% seen once; the top ten hold around 18%. With V trimmed by 3 bases and J by 2 bases, 16 bases remained unmatched. Germline CDR1 is SQVTM and CDR2 is ANQGSEA. CDR3 length: 18 residues. The origin of this receptor is a woman aged 55-70 years in good health. The genes are TRBV29-1 and TRBJ2-3; 8 nucleotides match TRBD2. Sequencing input: blood. The CDR3: CSVEGWSGSPPATDTQYF. The CDR3 nucleotides read TGCAGCGTTGAGGGGTGGAGCGGGAGTCCTCCTGCCACAGATACGCAGTATTTT.